The clone carrying this T cell receptor (beta chain) appeared a few times. This specimen comes from a study of T cell changes during pregnancy in multiple sclerosis. This table comes from immunoSEQ multiplex PCR, and its TCRdb copy is limited to in-frame clones, with some not included. The sample holds over 45,000 clones; 85% to 90% are singletons and the top ten take 0.55% to 0.6%. Germline CDR1 is MNHEY and CDR2 is SMNVEV (reference sequence). CDR3 length: 13 amino acids. The source of this sequence is a female donor with multiple sclerosis, enrolled in a pregnancy study. The V call is TRBV27, the J call TRBJ2-3, with TRBD2 identical over 9 bases. This material consisted of CD4+ T cells from peripheral blood mononuclear cells, taken in the first trimester of pregnancy. As DNA, the CDR3 is TGTGCAGCGGGCGGGAGGGCCACAGATACGCAGTATTTT. Translating gives CAAGGRATDTQYF.